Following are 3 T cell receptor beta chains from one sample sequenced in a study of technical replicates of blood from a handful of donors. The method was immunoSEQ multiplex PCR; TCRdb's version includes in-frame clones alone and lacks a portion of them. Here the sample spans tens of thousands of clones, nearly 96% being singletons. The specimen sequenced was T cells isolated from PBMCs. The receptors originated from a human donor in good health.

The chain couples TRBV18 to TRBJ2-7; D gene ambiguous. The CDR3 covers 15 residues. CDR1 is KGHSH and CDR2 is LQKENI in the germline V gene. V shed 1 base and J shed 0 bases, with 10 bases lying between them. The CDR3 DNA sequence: TGTGCCAGCTCACCACTCCCCGAGGCCTCCTACGAGCAGTACTTC. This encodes CASSPLPEASYEQYF.

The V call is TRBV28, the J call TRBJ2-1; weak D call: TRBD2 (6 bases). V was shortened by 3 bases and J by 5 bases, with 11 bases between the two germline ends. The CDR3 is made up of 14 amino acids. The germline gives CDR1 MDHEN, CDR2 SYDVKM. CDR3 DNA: TGTGCCAGCAGTTTGATGGGACTCAACAATGAGCAGTTCTTC. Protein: CASSLMGLNNEQFF.

CDR3: CASSQIGEHTEAFF. In nucleotides, the CDR3 is TGCGCCAGCAGCCAAATAGGGGAACACACTGAAGCTTTCTTT. This chain uses TRBV4-1 with TRBJ1-1; a possible D gene is TRBD1 (5 bases). CDR3 length equals 14 residues. V was trimmed by 2 bases and J by 3 bases, leaving 10 bases between them. The germline V gene has CDR1 MGHRA and CDR2 YSYEKL.